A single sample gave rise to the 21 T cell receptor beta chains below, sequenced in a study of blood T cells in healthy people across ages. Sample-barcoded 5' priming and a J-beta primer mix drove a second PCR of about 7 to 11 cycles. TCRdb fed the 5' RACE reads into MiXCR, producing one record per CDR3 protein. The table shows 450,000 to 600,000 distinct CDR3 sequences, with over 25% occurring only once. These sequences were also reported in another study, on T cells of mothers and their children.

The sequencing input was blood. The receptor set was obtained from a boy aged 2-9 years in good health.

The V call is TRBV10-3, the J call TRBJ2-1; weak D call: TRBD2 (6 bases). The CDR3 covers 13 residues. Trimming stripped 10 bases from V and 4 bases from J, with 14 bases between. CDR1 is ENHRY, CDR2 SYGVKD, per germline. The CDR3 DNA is TGTGCCAGCGCTATAGCGGAATACAATGAGCAGTTCTTC. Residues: CASAIAEYNEQFF.

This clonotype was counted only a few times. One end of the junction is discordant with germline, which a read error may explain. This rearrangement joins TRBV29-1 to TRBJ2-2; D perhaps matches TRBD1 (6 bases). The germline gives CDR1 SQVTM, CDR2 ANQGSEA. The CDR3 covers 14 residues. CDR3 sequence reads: CLYSVQGKNRGAVF. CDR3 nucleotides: TGCCTCTACTCGGTGCAGGGGAAGAACCGGGGAGCTGTTTTT.

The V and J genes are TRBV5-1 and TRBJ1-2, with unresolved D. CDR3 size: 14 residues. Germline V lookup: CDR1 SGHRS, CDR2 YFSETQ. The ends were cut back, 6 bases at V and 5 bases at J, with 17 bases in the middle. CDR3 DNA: TGCGCCAGCAACCCCGGGGAGATCGGATATGGCTACACCTTC. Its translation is CASNPGEIGYGYTF.

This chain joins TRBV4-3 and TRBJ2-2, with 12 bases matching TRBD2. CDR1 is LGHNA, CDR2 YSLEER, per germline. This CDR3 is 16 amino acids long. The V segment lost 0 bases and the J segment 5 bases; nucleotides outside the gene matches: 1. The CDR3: CASSQELAGGTGELFF. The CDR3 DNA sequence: TGCGCCAGCAGCCAAGAACTAGCGGGAGGTACCGGGGAGCTGTTTTTT.

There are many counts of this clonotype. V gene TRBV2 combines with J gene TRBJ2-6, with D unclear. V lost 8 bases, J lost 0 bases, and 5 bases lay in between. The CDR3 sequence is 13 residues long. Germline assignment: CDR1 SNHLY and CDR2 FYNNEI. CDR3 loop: CASSNSGANVLTF. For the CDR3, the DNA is TGTGCCAGCTCGAACTCTGGGGCCAACGTCCTGACTTTC. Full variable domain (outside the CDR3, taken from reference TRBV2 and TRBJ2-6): EPEVTQTPSHQVTQMGQEVILRCVPISNHLYFYWYRQILGQKVEFLVSFYNNEISEKSEIFDDQFSVERPDGSNFTLKIRSTKLEDSAMYFCASSNSGANVLTFGAGSRLTVL.

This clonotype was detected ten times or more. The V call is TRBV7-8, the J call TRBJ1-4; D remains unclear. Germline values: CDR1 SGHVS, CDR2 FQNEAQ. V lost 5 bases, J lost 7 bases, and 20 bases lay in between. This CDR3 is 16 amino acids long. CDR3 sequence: CASSPLSGALGEKLFF. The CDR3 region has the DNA TGTGCCAGCAGCCCGCTTTCAGGAGCCCTTGGTGAAAAACTGTTTTTT.

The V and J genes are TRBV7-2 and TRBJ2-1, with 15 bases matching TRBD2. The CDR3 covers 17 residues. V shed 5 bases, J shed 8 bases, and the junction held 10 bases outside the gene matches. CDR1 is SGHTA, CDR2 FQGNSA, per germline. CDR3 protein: CASSPGLAGGPMDEQFF. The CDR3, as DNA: TGTGCCAGCAGCCCGGGACTAGCGGGAGGTCCAATGGATGAGCAGTTCTTC.

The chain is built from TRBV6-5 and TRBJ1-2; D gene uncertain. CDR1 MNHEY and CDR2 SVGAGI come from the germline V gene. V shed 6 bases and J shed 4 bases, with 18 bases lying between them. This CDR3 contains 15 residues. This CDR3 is CASSGRPPLIYGYTF. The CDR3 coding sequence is TGTGCCAGCAGCGGCAGGCCGCCATTAATCTATGGCTACACCTTC.

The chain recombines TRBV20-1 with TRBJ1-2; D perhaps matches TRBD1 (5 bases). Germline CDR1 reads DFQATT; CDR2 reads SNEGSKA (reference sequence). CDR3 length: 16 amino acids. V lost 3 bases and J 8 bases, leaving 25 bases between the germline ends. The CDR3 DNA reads TGCAGTGCTAGGGTGCGGACACGCGGATCGTCGGTAGGCTACACCTTC. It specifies CSARVRTRGSSVGYTF.

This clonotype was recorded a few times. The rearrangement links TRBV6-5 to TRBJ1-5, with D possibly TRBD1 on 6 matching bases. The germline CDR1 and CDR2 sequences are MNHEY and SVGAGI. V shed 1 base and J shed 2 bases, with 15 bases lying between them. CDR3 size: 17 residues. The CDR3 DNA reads TGTGCCAGCAGTTACTTGATACAGGGCAATGGCAATCAGCCCCAGCATTTT. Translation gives CASSYLIQGNGNQPQHF.

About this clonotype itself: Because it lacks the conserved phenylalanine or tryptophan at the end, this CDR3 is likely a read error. The CDR3 DNA sequence: TGCAGTGCTCCCGGGACTAGCGGGGGTCAAGAGACCCAGTACCTC. As protein: CSAPGTSGGQETQYL. The chain employs TRBV20-1 and TRBJ2-5; 14 nucleotides match TRBD2. The CDR3 length is 15 residues. With V trimmed by 5 bases and J by 2 bases, 4 bases remained unmatched. Germline CDR1 DFQATT, CDR2 SNEGSKA (reference sequence).

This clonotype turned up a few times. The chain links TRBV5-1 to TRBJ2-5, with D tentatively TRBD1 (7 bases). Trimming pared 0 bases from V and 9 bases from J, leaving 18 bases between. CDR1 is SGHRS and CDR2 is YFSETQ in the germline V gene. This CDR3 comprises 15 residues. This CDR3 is CASSLAEGAWEAQYF. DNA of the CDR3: TGCGCCAGCAGCTTGGCCGAGGGGGCTTGGGAGGCCCAGTACTTC. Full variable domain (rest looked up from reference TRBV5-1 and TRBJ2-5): KAGVTQTPRYLIKTRGQQVTLSCSPISGHRSVSWYQQTPGQGLQFLFEYFSETQRNKGNFPGRFSGRQFSNSRSEMNVSTLELGDSALYLCASSLAEGAWEAQYFGPGTRLLVL.

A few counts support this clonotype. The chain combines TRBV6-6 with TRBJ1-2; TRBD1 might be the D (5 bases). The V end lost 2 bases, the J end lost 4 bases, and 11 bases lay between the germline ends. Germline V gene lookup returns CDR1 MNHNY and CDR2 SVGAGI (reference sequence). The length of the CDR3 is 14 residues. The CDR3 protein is CASSYGGASYGYTF. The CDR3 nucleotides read TGTGCCAGCAGTTACGGTGGGGCAAGCTATGGCTACACCTTC.

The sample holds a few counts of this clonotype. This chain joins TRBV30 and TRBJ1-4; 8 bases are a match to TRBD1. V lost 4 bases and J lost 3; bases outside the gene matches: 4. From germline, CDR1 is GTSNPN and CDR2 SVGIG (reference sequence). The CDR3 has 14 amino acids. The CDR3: CAWNRGAANEKLFF. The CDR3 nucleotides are TGTGCCTGGAACAGGGGGGCTGCTAATGAAAAACTGTTTTTT.

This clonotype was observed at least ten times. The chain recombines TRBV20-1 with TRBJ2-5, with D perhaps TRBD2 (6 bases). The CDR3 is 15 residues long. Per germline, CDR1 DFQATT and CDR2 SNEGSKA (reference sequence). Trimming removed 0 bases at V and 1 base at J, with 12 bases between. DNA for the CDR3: TGCAGTGCTAGAGATCGGAAAGCGGGCCAAGAGACCCAGTACTTC. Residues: CSARDRKAGQETQYF.

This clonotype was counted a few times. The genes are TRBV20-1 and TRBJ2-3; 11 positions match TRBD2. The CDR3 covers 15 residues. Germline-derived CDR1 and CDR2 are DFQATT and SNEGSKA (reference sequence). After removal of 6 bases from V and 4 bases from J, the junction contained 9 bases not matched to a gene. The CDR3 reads CSARPPTSGADTQYF. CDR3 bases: TGCAGTGCCCGACCCCCGACTAGCGGGGCAGATACGCAGTATTTT.

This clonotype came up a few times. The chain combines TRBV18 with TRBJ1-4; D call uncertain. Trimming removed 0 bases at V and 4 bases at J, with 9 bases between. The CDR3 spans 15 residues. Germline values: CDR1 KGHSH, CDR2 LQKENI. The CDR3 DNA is TGTGCCAGCTCACCACCGGACGGCCGTAATGAAAAACTGTTTTTT. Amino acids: CASSPPDGRNEKLFF.

The CDR3 reads CASSFIGGSSYEQYF. For the CDR3, the DNA is TGTGCCAGCAGTTTCATTGGGGGAAGCTCCTACGAGCAGTACTTC. The V and J genes are TRBV27 and TRBJ2-1; D may be TRBD1 or TRBD2 (5 bases each). Judging by the DNA end, TRBJ2-7 fits better; the J call may be wrong. In germline, CDR1 is MNHEY, CDR2 SMNVEV (reference sequence). The CDR3 is made up of 15 amino acids.

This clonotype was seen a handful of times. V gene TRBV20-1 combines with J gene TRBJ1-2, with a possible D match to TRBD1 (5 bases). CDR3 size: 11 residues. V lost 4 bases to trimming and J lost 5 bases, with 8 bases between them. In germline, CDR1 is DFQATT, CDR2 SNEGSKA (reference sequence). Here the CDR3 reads CSAIWGYGYTF. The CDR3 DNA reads TGCAGTGCTATCTGGGGGTATGGCTACACCTTC.

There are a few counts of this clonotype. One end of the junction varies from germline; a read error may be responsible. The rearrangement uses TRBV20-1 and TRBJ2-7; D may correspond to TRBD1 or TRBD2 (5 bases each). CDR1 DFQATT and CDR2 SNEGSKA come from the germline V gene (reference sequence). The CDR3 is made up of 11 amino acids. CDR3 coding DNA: TGTAGCCCGAAGATGGGGGTCACGCAGTACTTC. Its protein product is CSPKMGVTQYF.

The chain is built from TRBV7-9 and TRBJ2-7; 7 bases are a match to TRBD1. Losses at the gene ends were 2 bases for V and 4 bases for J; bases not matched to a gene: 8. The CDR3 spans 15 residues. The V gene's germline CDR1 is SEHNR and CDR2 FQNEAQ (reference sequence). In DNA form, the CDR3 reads TGTGCCAGCAGCTTAATGACGAGGGGGCGATACGAGCAGTACTTC. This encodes CASSLMTRGRYEQYF.